This T cell receptor beta chain was retrieved from a study of shared clonotypes between healthy human individuals. Study details: CD4 naive and memory got three plates each, CD8 naive two, CD8 memory one.

CD45RO-negative, CCR7-selected cells formed the naive CD8 fraction, which excluded terminally differentiated effector memory CD45RA+ cells. Assay: immunoSEQ multiplex PCR; the TCRdb copy retains only in-frame clones and omits some. The profile shows roughly 590,000 clones, 95% to 96% of them singletons. Per germline, CDR1 MNHEY and CDR2 SMNVEV (reference sequence). The CDR3 loop spans 14 amino acids. With 7 bases removed from V and 3 bases from J, the gap between germline ends came to 16 bases. The sample comprised naive CD8+ T cells sorted from blood. The rearrangement joins TRBV27 to TRBJ2-7, with D possibly TRBD1 on 6 matching bases. The TCR originated in a woman between 25 and 40 years old in good health. The CDR3 is CASTFGGASYEQYF. CDR3 in DNA: TGTGCCAGCACTTTTGGGGGCGCCAGCTACGAGCAGTACTTC.